This paragraph reports one TCR beta chain. Its cognate antigen is unknown. This specimen belongs to a study of cytomegalovirus exposure and HLA in healthy donors. Findings of the study overall: Among TCR sequences, most were rare, though some public TCRs appeared in many donors. It was around 160 TCR beta chains that were listed as cytomegalovirus-associated. Later analysis revealed greater clonal expansion in HLA-associated TCR beta chains than in equally common others.

60 Vbeta and 13 Jbeta primers were used in PCR. Authors' analysis steps: Some 9.9 million shared chains were among about 80 million unique TCR beta chains counted in a later analysis. TCRdb's copy holds only in-frame clones and misses some; the assay was immunoSEQ multiplex PCR. From that table come the V and J calls and clone size; the DNA was used to work out D and trimming. Its listing shows around 140,000 clones. J was trimmed by 4 bases and V by 1 base; bases with no gene match: 8. The CDR3 extends over 16 amino acids. Germline V CDR1 and CDR2: LGHNA, YSLEER. Sequencing was done on a sample of PBMCs. The source of this sequence is a woman aged 40 to 50 in good health and CMV-seropositive. The V gene is TRBV4-3, the J gene TRBJ2-7; 9 bases are a match to TRBD1. The CDR3 coding sequence is TGCGCCAGCAGCCAAGTGCCGGGACAGGGAGGGTACGAGCAGTACTTC. Its translation is CASSQVPGQGGYEQYF.